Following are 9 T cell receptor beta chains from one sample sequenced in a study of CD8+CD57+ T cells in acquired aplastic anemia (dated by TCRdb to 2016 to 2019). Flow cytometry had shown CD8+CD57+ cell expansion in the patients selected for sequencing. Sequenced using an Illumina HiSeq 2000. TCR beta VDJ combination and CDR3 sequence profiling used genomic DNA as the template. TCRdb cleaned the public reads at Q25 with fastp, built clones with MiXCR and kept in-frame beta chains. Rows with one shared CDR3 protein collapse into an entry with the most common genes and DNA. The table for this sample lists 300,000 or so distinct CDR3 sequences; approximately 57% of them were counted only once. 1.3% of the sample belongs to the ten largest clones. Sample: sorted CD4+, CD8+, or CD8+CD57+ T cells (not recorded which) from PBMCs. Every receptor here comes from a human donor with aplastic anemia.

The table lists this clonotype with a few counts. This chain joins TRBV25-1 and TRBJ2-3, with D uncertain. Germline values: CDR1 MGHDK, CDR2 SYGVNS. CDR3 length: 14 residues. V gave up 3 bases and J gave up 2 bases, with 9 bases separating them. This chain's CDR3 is CASSDARSTDTQYF. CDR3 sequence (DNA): TGTGCCAGCAGTGACGCGAGATCCACAGATACGCAGTATTTT.

This chain's CDR3 is CASSPSALAAEPYEQYF. The CDR3 DNA follows: TGCGCCAGCAGCCCGAGTGCATTGGCGGCCGAGCCCTACGAGCAGTACTTC. The rearrangement uses TRBV5-1 and TRBJ2-7; D gene uncertain. Trimming shortened V by 4 bases and J by 2 bases, and 22 bases separated the two germline ends. Germline values: CDR1 SGHRS, CDR2 YFSETQ. The CDR3 runs 17 residues. Supplemented by reference TRBV5-1 and TRBJ2-7, the full variable domain reads KAGVTQTPRYLIKTRGQQVTLSCSPISGHRSVSWYQQTPGQGLQFLFEYFSETQRNKGNFPGRFSGRQFSNSRSEMNVSTLELGDSALYLCASSPSALAAEPYEQYFGPGTRLTVT.

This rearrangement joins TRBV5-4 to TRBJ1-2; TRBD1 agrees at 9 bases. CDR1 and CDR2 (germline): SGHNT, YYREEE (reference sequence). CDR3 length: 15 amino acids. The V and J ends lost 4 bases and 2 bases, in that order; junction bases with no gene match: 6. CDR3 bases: TGTGCCAGCAGCCGTCCGGGACAGGGAAACTATGGCTACACCTTC. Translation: CASSRPGQGNYGYTF.

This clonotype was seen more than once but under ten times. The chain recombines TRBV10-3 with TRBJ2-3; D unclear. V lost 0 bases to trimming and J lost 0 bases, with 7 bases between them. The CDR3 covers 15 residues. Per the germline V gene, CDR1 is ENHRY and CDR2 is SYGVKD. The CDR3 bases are TGTGCCATCAGTGAGTCGTGGGGTAGCACAGATACGCAGTATTTT. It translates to CAISESWGSTDTQYF.

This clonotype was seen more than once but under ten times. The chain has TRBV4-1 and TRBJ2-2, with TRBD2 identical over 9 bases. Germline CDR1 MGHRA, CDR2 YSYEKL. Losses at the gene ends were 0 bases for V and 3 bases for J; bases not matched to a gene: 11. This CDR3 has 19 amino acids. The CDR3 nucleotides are TGCGCCAGCAGCCAAGATCGAGGTAGCGGGAGAGGGGACACCGGGGAGCTGTTTTTT. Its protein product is CASSQDRGSGRGDTGELFF.

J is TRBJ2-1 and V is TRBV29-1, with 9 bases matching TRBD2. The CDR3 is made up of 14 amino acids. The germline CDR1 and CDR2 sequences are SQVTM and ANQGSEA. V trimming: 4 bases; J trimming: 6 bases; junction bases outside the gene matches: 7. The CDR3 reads CSVVGSGSANEQFF. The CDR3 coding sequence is TGCAGCGTTGTGGGTAGCGGGAGCGCCAATGAGCAGTTCTTC.

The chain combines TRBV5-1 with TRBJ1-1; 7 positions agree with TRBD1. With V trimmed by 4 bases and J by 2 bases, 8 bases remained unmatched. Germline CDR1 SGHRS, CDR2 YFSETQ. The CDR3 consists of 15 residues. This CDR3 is CASSPQTGTNTEAFF. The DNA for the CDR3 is TGCGCCAGCAGCCCCCAGACAGGGACAAACACTGAAGCTTTCTTT.

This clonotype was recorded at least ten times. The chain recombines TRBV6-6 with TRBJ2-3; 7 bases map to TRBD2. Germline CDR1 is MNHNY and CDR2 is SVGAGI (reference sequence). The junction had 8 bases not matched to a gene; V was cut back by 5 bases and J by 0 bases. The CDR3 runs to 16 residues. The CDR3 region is CASSRGAGRSTDTQYF. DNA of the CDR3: TGTGCCAGCAGTCGGGGAGCGGGGCGTAGCACAGATACGCAGTATTTT.

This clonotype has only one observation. The CDR3: CASSQTWEKLFF. CDR3 DNA sequence: TGCGCCAGCAGCCAGACCTGGGAAAAACTGTTTTTT. The J gene is TRBJ1-4, the V gene TRBV4-3; unclear D gene. V lost 3 bases to trimming and J lost 8 bases, with 7 bases between them. This CDR3 spans 12 amino acids. The germline V gene encodes CDR1 LGHNA and CDR2 YSLEER.